This entry lists 29 T cell receptor beta chains sequenced from one sample in a study of cytomegalovirus exposure and HLA in healthy donors. The PCR employed 60 Vbeta primers together with 13 Jbeta primers. Profiled with immunoSEQ multiplex PCR; TCRdb holds only in-frame clones, not every one. The sample lists under 200,000 clones, around 90% occurring once. Sequences were obtained from PBMCs. These receptors came from a boy between 2 and 15 years old in good health and CMV-seronegative.

The chain has TRBV6-5 and TRBJ2-1, with TRBD2 matching over 10 bases. V lost 5 bases to trimming and J lost 7 bases; unmatched junction nucleotides: 8. The CDR3 loop spans 15 amino acids. CDR1 is MNHEY, CDR2 SVGAGI, per germline. CDR3 bases: TGTGCCAGCAGTAAGCTAGCGGGGGTCTATAATGAGCAGTTCTTC. Translating gives CASSKLAGVYNEQFF.

This clone was seen only a few times. The chain employs TRBV27 and TRBJ2-1; no reliable D call. The CDR3 runs 15 residues. The V gene lost 4 bases and the J gene lost 6 bases, with 16 bases spanning the gap. Germline assignment: CDR1 MNHEY and CDR2 SMNVEV (reference sequence). DNA of the CDR3: TGTGCCAGCAGTTCCCTCCTGAGCGTGGGCAATGAGCAGTTCTTC. It codes for CASSSLLSVGNEQFF.

The chain has TRBV5-6 and TRBJ1-1, with a weak D call TRBD1 (6 bases). CDR3 size: 15 residues. The germline V and J ends were trimmed by 4 bases and 1 base, with 14 bases remaining between them. CDR1 SGHDT and CDR2 YYEEEE come from the germline V gene. The CDR3 bases are TGTGCCAGCAGCGAGCGGACAGTCCGGAACACTGAAGCTTTCTTT. This codes for CASSERTVRNTEAFF. The full variable domain, with the rest looked up from reference TRBV5-6 and TRBJ1-1, is DAGVTQSPTHLIKTRGQQVTLRCSPKSGHDTVSWYQQALGQGPQFIFQYYEEEERQRGNFPDRFSGHQFPNYSSELNVNALLLGDSALYLCASSERTVRNTEAFFGQGTRLTVV.

V usage is TRBV7-3 and J usage is TRBJ2-2; 10 bases fit TRBD1. The CDR3 loop spans 21 amino acids. Germline assignment: CDR1 SGHTA and CDR2 FQGTGA. V shed 5 bases, J shed 0 bases, and the junction held 18 bases outside the gene matches. The CDR3 protein is CASSNAGTGEGRHPNTGELFF. The CDR3 DNA reads TGTGCCAGCAGCAACGCAGGGACAGGGGAAGGTCGGCACCCGAACACCGGGGAGCTGTTTTTT.

The gene calls are TRBV28 and TRBJ1-2; 9 bases agree with TRBD1. Losses at the gene ends were 4 bases for V and 5 bases for J; bases not matched to a gene: 8. Germline V gives CDR1 MDHEN, CDR2 SYDVKM. This CDR3 region has 15 residues. The CDR3 nucleotides read TGTGCCAGCAGTTCTACACTCGGGACAGGGTATGGCTACACCTTC. The encoded protein is CASSSTLGTGYGYTF.

This clone was recorded only once. Mismatch with germline at one junction end may stem from a read error. The J gene is TRBJ2-1, the V gene TRBV7-9; TRBD2 matches 7 bases. This CDR3 is 15 amino acids long. The germline V gene encodes CDR1 SEHNR and CDR2 FQNEAQ (reference sequence). CDR3 region: CSSSISGTSYNEQFF. The DNA for the CDR3 is TGTTCCAGCAGCATAAGCGGGACCTCCTACAATGAGCAGTTCTTC. The whole variable domain, filled in from reference TRBV7-9 and TRBJ2-1, reads DTGVSQNPRHKITKRGQNVTFRCDPISEHNRLYWYRQTLGQGPEFLTYFQNEAQLEKSRLLSDRFSAERPKGSFSTLEIQRTEQGDSAMYLCSSSISGTSYNEQFFGPGTRLTVL.

A remark on this clone: The sample holds other DNA sequences that translate to the same CDR3. V usage is TRBV5-1 and J usage is TRBJ2-5; TRBD2 aligns across 15 bases. Germline V gene data show CDR1 as SGHRS and CDR2 as YFSETQ. The CDR3 consists of 16 residues. V shed 4 bases and J 2 bases; nucleotides not matched to a gene: 3. Here the CDR3 reads CASSPGLAGGQETQYF. CDR3 coding DNA: TGCGCCAGCAGCCCAGGACTAGCGGGAGGGCAAGAGACCCAGTACTTC.

The V and J genes are TRBV27 and TRBJ1-1; possible D gene TRBD1, 6 bases. Germline CDR1 reads MNHEY; CDR2 reads SMNVEV (reference sequence). This CDR3 spans 15 amino acids. The V end lost 2 bases, the J end lost 6 bases, and 16 bases lay between the germline ends. CDR3 in DNA: TGTGCCAGCAGTTTAGGTCGGGGGGCGCTTCCTGAAGCTTTCTTT. Translation gives CASSLGRGALPEAFF.

This chain joins TRBV5-1 and TRBJ1-2; TRBD1 agrees at 9 bases. Trimming at V came to 5 bases and at J to 6 bases, leaving 11 bases not matched to a gene. The germline V gene has CDR1 SGHRS and CDR2 YFSETQ. The CDR3 is 15 residues long. The CDR3 region is CASRKGTGYKDGYTF. CDR3 DNA: TGCGCCAGCAGGAAAGGGACAGGGTATAAGGATGGCTACACCTTC.

This chain uses TRBV4-1 with TRBJ2-7, with D possibly TRBD1 on 5 matching bases. Germline CDR1 MGHRA, CDR2 YSYEKL. This CDR3 region has 14 residues. The ends were cut back, 0 bases at V and 6 bases at J, with 12 bases in the middle. As DNA, the CDR3 is TGCGCCAGCAGCCAAGACAGGGCCCTGGGCGAGCAGTACTTC. It encodes CASSQDRALGEQYF.

The genes are TRBV5-4 and TRBJ1-1; 9 nucleotides agree with TRBD1. The trim removed 4 bases at V and 4 bases at J, leaving 8 bases unmatched. Germline V gene sequence: CDR1 SGHNT, CDR2 YYREEE (reference sequence). This CDR3 region has 15 residues. The DNA for the CDR3 is TGTGCCAGCAGCCCAACAGGGGGCGCAATCACTGAAGCTTTCTTT. It is translated as CASSPTGGAITEAFF. The full variable domain, with the rest looked up from reference TRBV5-4 and TRBJ1-1, is ETGVTQSPTHLIKTRGQQVTLRCSSQSGHNTVSWYQQALGQGPQFIFQYYREEENGRGNFPPRFSGLQFPNYSSELNVNALELDDSALYLCASSPTGGAITEAFFGQGTRLTVV.

CDR3 DNA: TGTGCCAGCGGCCGGGGACAGGGCGAGACCCAGTACTTC. It yields the protein CASGRGQGETQYF. The chain links TRBV7-8 to TRBJ2-5; 9 nucleotides align to TRBD1. The CDR3 is 13 residues long. V shed 8 bases, J shed 5 bases, and the junction held 6 bases outside the gene matches. Germline CDR1 and CDR2: SGHVS and FQNEAQ.

The gene calls are TRBV15 and TRBJ1-5; no reliable D call. The germline CDR1 and CDR2 sequences are LNHNV and YYDKDF (reference sequence). CDR3 length: 16 residues. Trimming left V 4 bases short and J 4 bases short, with 17 bases between. CDR3 nucleotide sequence: TGTGCCACCAGCACAGTTATGGAGAGTTATAATCAGCCCCAGCATTTT. Translating it yields CATSTVMESYNQPQHF.

The V and J genes are TRBV7-8 and TRBJ2-3, with 10 bases fitting TRBD2. CDR1 is SGHVS and CDR2 is FQNEAQ in the germline V gene. This CDR3 has 15 residues. After removal of 1 base from V and 7 bases from J, the junction contained 5 bases not matched to a gene. CDR3 amino acids: CASSLERGGYNTQYF. The CDR3 region has the DNA TGTGCCAGCAGCTTAGAGCGGGGGGGCTATAATACGCAGTATTTT. Variable domain in full (rest from reference TRBV7-8 and TRBJ2-3): GAGVSQSPRYKVAKRGQDVALRCDPISGHVSLFWYQQALGQGPEFLTYFQNEAQLDKSGLPSDRFFAERPEGSVSTLKIQRTQQEDSAVYLCASSLERGGYNTQYFGPGTRLTVL.

The chain has TRBV28 and TRBJ1-2; D not certain. V shed 6 bases and J shed 4 bases, with 24 bases lying between them. The CDR3 has 17 residues. CDR1 and CDR2 (germline): MDHEN, SYDVKM. CDR3 in amino acids: CASSRLTFTVAGYGYTF. The DNA for the CDR3 is TGTGCCAGCAGCCGACTCACATTTACGGTCGCTGGCTATGGCTACACCTTC.

J is TRBJ2-7 and V is TRBV29-1, with 8 bases aligning to TRBD2. This CDR3 region has 12 residues. J was trimmed by 11 bases and V by 0 bases; bases with no gene match: 6. Germline V gene data show CDR1 as SQVTM and CDR2 as ANQGSEA. As DNA, the CDR3 is TGCAGCGTTGAAGATCCGGGAGGGGAGGAGTACTTC. Encoded protein: CSVEDPGGEEYF.

V usage is TRBV19 and J usage is TRBJ2-1, with 9 bases matching TRBD2. This CDR3 spans 14 amino acids. In germline, CDR1 is LNHDA, CDR2 SQIVND (reference sequence). The V and J ends lost 4 bases and 4 bases, in that order; junction bases with no gene match: 2. CDR3 DNA: TGTGCCAGTAGTAGCGGGAGGGATTACAATGAGCAGTTCTTC. This gives the protein CASSSGRDYNEQFF.

The chain combines TRBV1 with TRBJ2-7; the DNA was not compared with TRBD2, the D call given in the table. TRBV1 is annotated as a pseudogene. The CDR3 totals 18 residues. CDR3: CTSSHTYDPGRRVHEQYF. The CDR3, as DNA: TGCACCAGCAGCCACACCTATGACCCGGGACGGAGGGTCCACGAGCAGTACTTC.

The chain carries TRBV2 and TRBJ1-5; D unresolved. V was pared by 1 base and J by 1 base, with 11 bases between. The CDR3 runs to 16 residues. Germline assignment: CDR1 SNHLY and CDR2 FYNNEI. The CDR3 loop reads CASSEGGRRSNQPQHF. CDR3 bases: TGTGCCAGCAGTGAAGGAGGGCGGAGGAGCAATCAGCCCCAGCATTTT.

The chain recombines TRBV9 with TRBJ1-1; 8 bases fit TRBD1. The CDR3 has 19 amino acids. V lost 3 bases to trimming and J lost 0 bases; unmatched junction nucleotides: 16. Looked up from germline, CDR1 is SGDLS and CDR2 is YYNGEE. Here the CDR3 reads CASSERGTDRAVMNTEAFF. CDR3 coding DNA: TGTGCCAGCAGCGAGAGGGGAACGGACAGGGCGGTTATGAACACTGAAGCTTTCTTT. Full variable domain (rest looked up from reference TRBV9 and TRBJ1-1): DSGVTQTPKHLITATGQRVTLRCSPRSGDLSVYWYQQSLDQGLQFLIQYYNGEERAKGNILERFSAQQFPDLHSELNLSSLELGDSALYFCASSERGTDRAVMNTEAFFGQGTRLTVV.

The rearrangement links TRBV29-1 to TRBJ2-3; possibly TRBD1 for D (6 bases). There are 13 residues in the CDR3. V gave up 3 bases and J gave up 0 bases, with 7 bases separating them. Germline V lookup: CDR1 SQVTM, CDR2 ANQGSEA. As DNA, the CDR3 is TGCAGCGTTGATCAGGGGAGCACAGATACGCAGTATTTT. This encodes CSVDQGSTDTQYF.

The V call is TRBV29-1, the J call TRBJ1-5; D remains ambiguous. This CDR3 contains 14 residues. V gave up 1 base and J gave up 6 bases, with 13 bases separating them. The germline gives CDR1 SQVTM, CDR2 ANQGSEA. This CDR3 is CSVEVEDPGQPQHF. CDR3 nucleotides: TGCAGCGTTGAAGTTGAGGATCCGGGTCAGCCCCAGCATTTT.

The rearrangement links TRBV10-2 to TRBJ2-1, with 8 bases matching TRBD1. CDR3 length equals 11 residues. V lost 6 bases and J lost 9; bases outside the gene matches: 1. The germline V gene has CDR1 WSHSY and CDR2 SAAADI. The CDR3 loop is CASRTGAEQFF. The DNA for the CDR3 is TGCGCCAGCAGGACAGGGGCTGAGCAGTTCTTC.

The chain carries TRBV11-2 and TRBJ2-3, with D maybe TRBD2 (7 bases). The V gene's germline CDR1 is SGHAT and CDR2 FQNNGV. V was cut by 4 bases and J by 4 bases, with 15 bases left in between. The CDR3 extends over 15 amino acids. CDR3 residues: CASSSGGGLADTQYF. The CDR3 nucleotides are TGTGCCAGCAGCTCAGGCGGGGGCCTGGCAGATACGCAGTATTTT.

This chain joins TRBV2 and TRBJ2-5, with 11 bases matching TRBD1. The DNA end favors TRBJ2-7, so the J call may be wrong. In germline, CDR1 is SNHLY, CDR2 FYNNEI. This CDR3 contains 14 residues. CDR3 sequence: CASKDRTGGDEQYF. For the CDR3, the DNA is TGTGCCAGCAAGGACAGGACAGGGGGCGACGAGCAGTACTTC.

The chain uses TRBV28 and TRBJ2-2, with TRBD2 identical over 16 bases. Germline V gene data show CDR1 as MDHEN and CDR2 as SYDVKM. With V trimmed by 1 base and J by 4 bases, 6 bases remained unmatched. This CDR3 spans 19 amino acids. CDR3 sequence: CASSLFGTSGRGGTGELFF. The CDR3 DNA follows: TGTGCCAGCAGTTTATTTGGGACTAGCGGGAGGGGAGGCACCGGGGAGCTGTTTTTT.

The rearrangement links TRBV5-5 to TRBJ1-4; TRBD1 matches 9 bases. With 4 bases clipped from V and 5 bases from J, the junction kept 9 bases outside the gene matches. The CDR3 is made up of 16 amino acids. CDR1 is SGHKS and CDR2 is YYEKEE in the germline V gene (reference sequence). The CDR3 sequence: CASSPRDRVGNEKLFF. Here the CDR3 DNA reads TGTGCCAGCAGCCCACGGGACAGGGTCGGCAATGAAAAACTGTTTTTT.

The chain is built from TRBV5-4 and TRBJ2-7; 8 nucleotides line up with TRBD1. The CDR3 contains 14 residues. Trimming cost V 2 bases and J 2 bases; bases outside gene matches: 3. Germline V gene sequence: CDR1 SGHNT, CDR2 YYREEE (reference sequence). Written as DNA, the CDR3 is TGTGCCAGCAGCTTTAGGACAGGGCCCTACGAGCAGTACTTC. Its protein product is CASSFRTGPYEQYF.

The rearrangement uses TRBV30 and TRBJ1-5, with a possible D match to TRBD1 (5 bases). Germline CDR1 and CDR2: GTSNPN and SVGIG (reference sequence). The CDR3 has 13 residues. V shed 4 bases and J shed 7 bases, with 14 bases lying between them. CDR3 sequence reads: CAWNAGSPQPQHF. For the CDR3, the DNA is TGTGCCTGGAACGCAGGGTCCCCACAGCCCCAGCATTTT.